In this sample, the clone carrying this T cell receptor beta chain turned up many times. This CDR3 comprises 13 residues. Germline V gives CDR1 SGHRS, CDR2 YFSETQ. V lost 4 bases, J lost 5 bases, and 13 bases lay in between. Unique molecular identifiers were added to individual cDNA molecules. TCRdb reprocessed the 5' RACE reads with MiXCR, giving one entry per CDR3 protein. Here the sample spans about 76,000 distinct CDR3 sequences, around 10% being singletons. These data come from a study of early T cells in non-severe SARS-CoV-2 infection. For the study at large: Unsorted whole blood bulk RNA was sequenced, with unpaired chains.

The chain joins TRBV5-1 to TRBJ2-7, with D possibly called TRBD1 or TRBD2 (6 bases each). This sequence was found in an adult who was a healthcare worker with PCR-confirmed SARS-CoV-2 infection or an uninfected control (not recorded which). Input material: whole blood. CDR3 nucleotide sequence: TGCGCCAGCAGCCCCATGGGGGGCCACGAGCAGTACTTC. As protein: CASSPMGGHEQYF.